This section outlines one T cell receptor beta chain sequence together with its context. Its cognate antigen is unknown. These data originate in a study of T cells after yellow fever vaccination. The germline V and J ends were trimmed by 5 bases and 4 bases, with 14 bases remaining between them. Germline loops: CDR1 MNHNS, CDR2 SASEGT. This CDR3 is built from 14 residues. Making TCR cDNA involved 5'RACE template switching, which added UMIs and a universal primer site. Each CDR3 protein gets one entry after TCRdb re-called the 5' RACE reads with MiXCR. The table has some 560,000 distinct CDR3 sequences, around 16% seen once. Study-wide findings and caveats: Researchers cautioned that FACS-sorted repertoires could harbor abundant clonotypes contaminating from the bulk population. Post-booster repertoires contained most primary-vaccination clones again (approximately 95% CD4, approximately 88% CD8). Weaker overall, the secondary response nonetheless peaked faster (day 5 versus 15).

The rearrangement links TRBV6-1 to TRBJ1-2; D remains unclear. The sequencing used PBMCs, collected about 5 days after the first yellow fever vaccination. The clonotype comes from a man between 18 and 29 years old who received the YFV17D yellow fever vaccine. CDR3 residues: CASSKRAALYGYTF. The CDR3 DNA sequence: TGTGCCAGCAGTAAGAGGGCGGCCCTCTATGGCTACACCTTC.